The clone carrying this T cell receptor (beta chain) came up many times. Its specificity is not known. The sample is drawn from a study of neurological immune-mediated disorders. General study results and limits: The repertoires of 18 of 34 multiple sclerosis patients were placed by phylogenetic grouping in a single related-CDR3 cluster, which may be a signature. None of the CDR3 amino acid sequences of expanded clones recurred across subjects, suggesting private repertoires in all groups.

The CDR3 has 12 residues. Germline V gene lookup returns CDR1 SGHTS and CDR2 YDEGEE. Losses at the gene ends were 10 bases for V and 4 bases for J; bases not matched to a gene: 6. 5'RACE with 10-nucleotide random UMIs generated the cDNA. MiXCR, run by TCRdb on the 5' RACE reads, gives a single entry per CDR3 protein. The top ten clones hold approximately 3% of a sample with 55,000 to 75,000 distinct CDR3 sequences, around 2.3% of them seen once. The sequenced sample was PBMCs. The chain is built from TRBV5-8 and TRBJ1-1, with 8 positions matching TRBD1. This receptor was obtained from a middle-aged man with multiple sclerosis. The CDR3 DNA sequence: TGTGCCTCGGACAGGGTAGTCACTGAAGCTTTCTTT. Encoded protein: CASDRVVTEAFF.